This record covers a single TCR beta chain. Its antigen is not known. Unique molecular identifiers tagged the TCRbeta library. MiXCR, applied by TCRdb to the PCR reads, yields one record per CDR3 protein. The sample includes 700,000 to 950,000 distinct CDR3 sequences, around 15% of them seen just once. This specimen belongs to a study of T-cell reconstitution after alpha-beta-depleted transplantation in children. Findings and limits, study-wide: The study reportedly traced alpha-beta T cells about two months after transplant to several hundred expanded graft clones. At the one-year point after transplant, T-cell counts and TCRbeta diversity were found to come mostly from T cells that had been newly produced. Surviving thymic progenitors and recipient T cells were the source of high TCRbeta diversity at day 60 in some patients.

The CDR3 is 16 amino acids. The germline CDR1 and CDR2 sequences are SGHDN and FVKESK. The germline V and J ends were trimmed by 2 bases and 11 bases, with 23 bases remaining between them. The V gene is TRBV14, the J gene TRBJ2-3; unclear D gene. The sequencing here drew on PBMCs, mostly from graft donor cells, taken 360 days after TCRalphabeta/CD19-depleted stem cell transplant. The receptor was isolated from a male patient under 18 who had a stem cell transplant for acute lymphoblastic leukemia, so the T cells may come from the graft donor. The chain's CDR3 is CASSQWASPSRMEQYF. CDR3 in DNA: TGTGCCAGCAGCCAATGGGCCAGCCCTTCAAGGATGGAGCAGTATTTT.